The source of this TCR beta chain is a study of shared clonotypes between healthy human individuals. CDR3 length equals 15 residues. V dropped 3 bases and J dropped 5; count of bases not matched to a gene: 7. The germline gives CDR1 MGHRA, CDR2 YSYEKL. TCRdb keeps only in-frame clones here, not all; method: immunoSEQ multiplex PCR. The sample has about 2 million clones; about 94% are singletons. Selected positively for CCR7 and CD45RO-negative, naive CD8 cells excluded terminally differentiated effector memory CD45RA+ cells. The sequence derives from a man aged 18 to 30 in good health. The chain links TRBV4-1 to TRBJ2-4; TRBD1 matches 7 bases. Sequencing input: naive CD8+ T cells sorted from blood. The CDR3 coding sequence is TGCGCCAGCAGCCACCTCACAGGGGTGGAAAACATTCAGTACTTC. Residues: CASSHLTGVENIQYF.